The entry below describes one T cell receptor beta chain. The CDR3 runs to 17 residues. The J segment lost 3 bases and the V segment lost 4 bases, leaving 10 bases of the junction unmatched. Germline CDR1 reads LGHNT; CDR2 reads FRNRAP. These data belong to a study of blood T cell repertoires in COVID-19. Study processing details: Quantification of nucleated cells was approximated via reference gene primer amplification. TCRdb's table, derived via immunoSEQ multiplex PCR, lists solely in-frame clones and lacks some. The DNA gave D and trimming, while V, J and clone size come from that table. The sample includes around 130,000 clones, approximately 84% of them seen just once.

The source material was peripheral blood. The gene calls are TRBV12-5 and TRBJ1-5; 9 bases match TRBD1. The receptor was derived from a woman over 75 with acute or convalescent COVID-19. In DNA, the CDR3 is TGTGCTAGTGGTTCGTCTCCCGGGACAGGGATCAATCAGCCCCAGCATTTT. It codes for CASGSSPGTGINQPQHF.